The clone carrying this T cell receptor (beta chain) appeared once. This sample stems from a study of blood T cell repertoires in COVID-19. Study details: Specimens from acute and convalescent COVID-19 originated in the United States, Italy and Spain.

The germline V gene has CDR1 SGHTA and CDR2 FQGNSA. CDR3 length: 15 amino acids. V was pared by 5 bases and J by 6 bases, with 9 bases of the junction left unmatched. Libraries were prepared by immunoSEQ multiplex PCR; TCRdb keeps only in-frame clonotypes and omits some of them. The sample shows 310,000 or so clones, roughly 90% of them seen only once. This receptor was obtained from a man aged 30-40 years with COVID-19, enrolled during active disease. Sequenced sample: peripheral blood. V usage is TRBV7-2 and J usage is TRBJ2-4, with 8 nucleotides matching TRBD1. For the CDR3, the DNA is TGTGCCAGCAGCACACAACAGGGGGGCATAAACATTCAGTACTTC. It encodes CASSTQQGGINIQYF.